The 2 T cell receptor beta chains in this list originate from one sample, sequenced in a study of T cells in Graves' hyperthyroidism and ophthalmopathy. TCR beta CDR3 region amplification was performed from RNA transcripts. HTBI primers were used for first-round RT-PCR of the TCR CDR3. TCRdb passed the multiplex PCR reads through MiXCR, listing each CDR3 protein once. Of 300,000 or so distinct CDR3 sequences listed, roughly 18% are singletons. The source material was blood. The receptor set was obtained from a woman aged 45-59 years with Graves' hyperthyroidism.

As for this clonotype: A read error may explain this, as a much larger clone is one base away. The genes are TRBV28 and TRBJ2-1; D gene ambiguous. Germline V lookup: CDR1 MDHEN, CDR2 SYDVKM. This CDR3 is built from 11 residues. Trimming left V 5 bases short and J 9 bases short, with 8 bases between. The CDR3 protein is CASSTPSEQFF. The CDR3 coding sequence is TGTGCCAGCAGTACCCCCAGTGAGCAGTTCTTC. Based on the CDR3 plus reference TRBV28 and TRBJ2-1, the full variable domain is DVKVTQSSRYLVKRTGEKVFLECVQDMDHENMFWYRQDPGLGLRLIYFSYDVKMKEKGDIPEGYSVSREKKERFSLILESASTNQTSMYLCASSTPSEQFFGPGTRLTVL.

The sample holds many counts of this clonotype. The CDR3 region is CASSLTLAANPDNEQFF. CDR3 bases: TGTGCCAGCAGCTTAACTTTAGCGGCAAACCCGGACAATGAGCAGTTCTTC. The genes are TRBV5-8 and TRBJ2-1; D perhaps matches TRBD2 (6 bases). Germline-derived CDR1 and CDR2 are SGHTS and YDEGEE. The CDR3 is 17 amino acids. Trimming removed 2 bases from V and 5 bases from J, with 20 bases in between.